The entry that follows covers one T cell receptor (beta chain) sequence. In the same sample, other DNA sequences code for this CDR3. Cervical HPV DNA detected by MY09/MY11 PCR, typed by dot-blot. Repertoires were generated with immunoSEQ multiplex PCR, while TCRdb's copy carries only in-frame clones and drops some. Its table lists around 35,000 clones. The data were taken from a study of T cells in women clearing cervical HPV infection. This receptor was identified in a woman aged 18 to 75 with a cervical HPV16 infection that either progressed to CIN3+ or cleared (not recorded which). Specimen: blood buffy coat.

The sequenced part of the CDR3 DNA is TGTGCCAGTAATGACAGGGGAAGAGGTAACACC. It translates to CASNDRGRGNT. In full, the CDR3 is CASNDRGRGNTIYF. The chain joins TRBV19 to TRBJ1-3; 8 positions agree with TRBD1. Read coverage stops 3 residues before the CDR3 terminus; the germline J gene supplies the remainder. The CDR3 runs 14 residues. The V gene end was trimmed by 7 bases and the J gene end by 7 bases; junction bases not matched to a gene: 9. CDR1 is LNHDA and CDR2 is SQIVND in the germline V gene (reference sequence).